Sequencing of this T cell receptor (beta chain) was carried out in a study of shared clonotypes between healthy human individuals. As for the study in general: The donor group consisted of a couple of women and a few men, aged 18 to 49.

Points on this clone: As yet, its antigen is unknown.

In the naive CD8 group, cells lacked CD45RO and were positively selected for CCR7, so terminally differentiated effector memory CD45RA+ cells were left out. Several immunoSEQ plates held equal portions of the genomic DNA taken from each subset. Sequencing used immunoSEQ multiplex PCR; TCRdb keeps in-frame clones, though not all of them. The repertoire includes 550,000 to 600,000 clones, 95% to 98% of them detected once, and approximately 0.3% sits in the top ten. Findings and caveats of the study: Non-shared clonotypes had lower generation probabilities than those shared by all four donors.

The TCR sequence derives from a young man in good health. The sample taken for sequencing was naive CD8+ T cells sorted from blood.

The CDR3 region is CASSLALGTNEKLFF. The CDR3 coding sequence is TGCGCCAGCAGCTTGGCCCTGGGAACTAATGAAAAACTGTTTTTT. The rearrangement joins TRBV5-1 to TRBJ1-4; D uncertain. The CDR3 totals 15 residues. Trimming left V 0 bases short and J 1 base short, with 7 bases between. CDR1 SGHRS and CDR2 YFSETQ come from the germline V gene.